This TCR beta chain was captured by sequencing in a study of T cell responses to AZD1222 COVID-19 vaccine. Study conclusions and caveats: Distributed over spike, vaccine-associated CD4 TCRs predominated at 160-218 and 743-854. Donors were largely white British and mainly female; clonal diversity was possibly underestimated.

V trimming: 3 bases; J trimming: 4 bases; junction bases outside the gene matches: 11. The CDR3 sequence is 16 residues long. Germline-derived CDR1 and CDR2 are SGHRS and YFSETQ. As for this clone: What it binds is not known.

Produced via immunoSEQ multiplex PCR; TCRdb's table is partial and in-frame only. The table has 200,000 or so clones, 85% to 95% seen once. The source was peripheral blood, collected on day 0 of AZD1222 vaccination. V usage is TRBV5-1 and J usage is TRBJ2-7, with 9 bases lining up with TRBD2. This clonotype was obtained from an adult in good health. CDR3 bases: TGCGCCAGCAGCTATGGGAGGGGGACTAGCAGATACGAGCAGTACTTC. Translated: CASSYGRGTSRYEQYF.